The 18 T cell receptor beta chains below all came from one sample that was sequenced in a study of blood T cells in healthy people across ages. Then a second PCR, running roughly 7 to 11 cycles, was carried out with a sample-barcoded 5' primer and a J-beta primer mix. TCRdb called the 5' RACE reads again in MiXCR, with one record for every CDR3 protein. The table shows 1.5 million or so distinct CDR3 sequences, with 42% occurring only once. The sequenced material came from blood. The origin of the receptors is a young woman in good health.

This sequence joins TRBV29-1 and TRBJ1-4, with TRBD1 matching 10 bases. The J segment lost 1 base and the V segment lost 6 bases, leaving 5 bases of the junction unmatched. The CDR3 loop spans 15 amino acids. CDR1 is SQVTM and CDR2 is ANQGSEA in the germline V gene. As DNA, the CDR3 is TGCAGCGTCAGACAGGGGGCGATAACTAATGAAAAACTGTTTTTT. Translation: CSVRQGAITNEKLFF.

The chain uses TRBV10-3 and TRBJ1-2; D possibly corresponds to TRBD1 (5 bases). This CDR3 is 11 amino acids long. Trimming left V 10 bases short and J 4 bases short, with 10 bases between. Germline CDR1 and CDR2: ENHRY and SYGVKD. The CDR3 bases are TGTGCCACCACAGACAGCTATGGCTACACCTTC. As protein: CATTDSYGYTF.

This clonotype is a singleton in its sample. The CDR3 loop reads CSALGLSVSNEQFF. DNA for the CDR3: TGCAGTGCTTTGGGACTATCGGTCAGCAATGAGCAGTTCTTC. This chain uses TRBV20-1 with TRBJ2-1; 7 nucleotides match TRBD2. The junction had 10 bases not matched to a gene; V was cut back by 5 bases and J by 6 bases. The CDR3 spans 14 residues. Germline V CDR1 and CDR2: DFQATT, SNEGSKA (reference sequence).

Regarding this clonotype: One base away lies a much larger clone, so this may be a sequencing read error. The gene calls are TRBV10-3 and TRBJ2-5; D call uncertain. Germline V gene sequence: CDR1 ENHRY, CDR2 SYGVKD. The ends were cut back, 2 bases at V and 2 bases at J, with 3 bases in the middle. There are 12 residues in the CDR3. CDR3 loop: CAISEGQETQYF. CDR3 DNA sequence: TGTGCCATCAGTGAGGGGCAAGAGACCCAGTACTTC.

This clonotype has at least ten counts. CDR3 nucleotides: TGCAGTGCTGCGGGGGGCACCCAGTACTTC. Amino acids: CSAAGGTQYF. The V gene is TRBV20-1, the J gene TRBJ2-5, with 8 bases aligning to TRBD2. Per the germline V gene, CDR1 is DFQATT and CDR2 is SNEGSKA (reference sequence). V shed 5 bases and J 8 bases; nucleotides not matched to a gene: 1. This CDR3 spans 10 amino acids.

The chain links TRBV11-2 to TRBJ2-4; no definite D call. V gave up 4 bases and J gave up 1 base, with 17 bases separating them. From germline, CDR1 is SGHAT and CDR2 FQNNGV. The CDR3 is 17 residues long. CDR3 amino acids: CASSYQPELGAKNIQYF. The DNA for the CDR3 is TGTGCCAGCAGCTATCAACCTGAGCTCGGGGCCAAAAACATTCAGTACTTC.

This chain connects TRBV7-9 to TRBJ2-1; possibly TRBD1 or TRBD2 for D (5 bases each). This CDR3 is built from 14 residues. The germline CDR1 and CDR2 sequences are SEHNR and FQNEAQ (reference sequence). Trimming removed 4 bases at V and 7 bases at J, with 14 bases between. The CDR3 DNA is TGTGCCAGCAGCTCCGGGACGACGAGGAATGAGCAGTTCTTC. As protein: CASSSGTTRNEQFF.

The V gene is TRBV6-4, the J gene TRBJ2-6; 7 nucleotides match TRBD2. This CDR3 is built from 14 residues. CDR1 is MRHNA and CDR2 is SNTAGT in the germline V gene. Trimming cost V 3 bases and J 16 bases; bases outside gene matches: 12. The CDR3 region is CASSEGVSTGGLTF. The CDR3 DNA reads TGTGCCAGCAGTGAGGGGGTGTCAACGGGAGGACTGACTTTC.

The CDR3 loop is CASSPLRRGEYNEQFF. The CDR3 region has the DNA TGTGCCAGCAGTCCCCTTCGGCGGGGGGAATACAATGAGCAGTTCTTC. V usage is TRBV27 and J usage is TRBJ2-1; 8 positions match TRBD2. The V gene end was trimmed by 5 bases and the J gene end by 4 bases; junction bases not matched to a gene: 10. CDR1 is MNHEY and CDR2 is SMNVEV in the germline V gene (reference sequence). The CDR3 has 16 residues.

The V call is TRBV11-2, the J call TRBJ2-7, with 7 bases identical to TRBD2. The CDR3 spans 19 residues. Per germline, CDR1 SGHAT and CDR2 FQNNGV. V dropped 5 bases and J dropped 2; count of bases not matched to a gene: 21. The CDR3 is CASSPNPGGAGTKPYEQYF. CDR3 sequence (DNA): TGTGCCAGCAGCCCGAACCCAGGAGGGGCCGGGACTAAGCCCTACGAGCAGTACTTC.

This chain connects TRBV6-6 to TRBJ1-4, with 7 bases fitting TRBD1. The V and J ends lost 5 bases and 8 bases, in that order; junction bases with no gene match: 11. CDR1 MNHNY and CDR2 SVGAGI come from the germline V gene (reference sequence). CDR3 length: 15 residues. The CDR3 region is CASSPYTGDPEKLFF. Here the CDR3 DNA reads TGTGCCAGCAGTCCATATACAGGGGACCCAGAAAAACTGTTTTTT.

The chain links TRBV28 to TRBJ2-7, with D possibly being TRBD2 (5 bases). Gene TRBJ2-4 matches the end of the DNA better, so the J call may be wrong. The CDR3 covers 15 residues. Germline CDR1 MDHEN, CDR2 SYDVKM. In DNA form, the CDR3 reads TGTGCCAGCAGTTTACCCCGGCCGGGAATCCTCATTCAGTACTTC. Its translation: CASSLPRPGILIQYF.

This clonotype was observed a handful of times. The rearrangement joins TRBV29-1 to TRBJ2-1; the match to TRBD2 covers 14 bases. The CDR3 runs to 16 residues. Looked up from germline, CDR1 is SQVTM and CDR2 is ANQGSEA. V lost 2 bases and J lost 4; bases outside the gene matches: 4. CDR3 in amino acids: CSVEPRTSGRYNEQFF. The CDR3 DNA sequence: TGCAGCGTTGAACCCCGGACTAGCGGGAGGTACAATGAGCAGTTCTTC.

V and J are TRBV2 and TRBJ2-5; 8 bases are shared with TRBD2. After removal of 2 bases from V and 1 base from J, the junction contained 3 bases not matched to a gene. The CDR3 loop spans 15 amino acids. Germline V gene lookup returns CDR1 SNHLY and CDR2 FYNNEI. DNA for the CDR3: TGTGCCAGCAGTGAACGCGGGGGGCGCCAAGAGACCCAGTACTTC. It codes for CASSERGGRQETQYF. Full variable domain (missing parts from reference TRBV2 and TRBJ2-5): EPEVTQTPSHQVTQMGQEVILRCVPISNHLYFYWYRQILGQKVEFLVSFYNNEISEKSEIFDDQFSVERPDGSNFTLKIRSTKLEDSAMYFCASSERGGRQETQYFGPGTRLLVL.

Ten or more counts support this clonotype. The rearrangement uses TRBV9 and TRBJ2-3; D is perhaps TRBD1 (6 bases). Germline CDR1 is SGDLS and CDR2 is YYNGEE. V lost 1 base to trimming and J lost 1 base, with 13 bases between them. CDR3 size: 16 residues. The CDR3 loop reads CASSVPGVRGTDTQYF. The CDR3 DNA reads TGTGCCAGCAGCGTACCAGGGGTCAGGGGCACAGATACGCAGTATTTT.

This clonotype was detected a few times. This rearrangement joins TRBV5-1 to TRBJ1-2; a weak D match, TRBD1 (6 bases). This CDR3 is 15 amino acids long. The V end was cut by 4 bases, the J end by 2 bases, with 15 bases between. Germline V gene lookup returns CDR1 SGHRS and CDR2 YFSETQ. The CDR3 region is CASSPTGQSNYGYTF. Here the CDR3 DNA reads TGCGCCAGCAGCCCTACCGGACAGTCCAACTATGGCTACACCTTC. The entire variable domain, with the rest obtained from reference TRBV5-1 and TRBJ1-2, is as follows: KAGVTQTPRYLIKTRGQQVTLSCSPISGHRSVSWYQQTPGQGLQFLFEYFSETQRNKGNFPGRFSGRQFSNSRSEMNVSTLELGDSALYLCASSPTGQSNYGYTFGSGTRLTVV.

This clonotype was counted only a few times. The gene calls are TRBV2 and TRBJ2-3; TRBD2 matches at 7 bases. From germline, CDR1 is SNHLY and CDR2 FYNNEI. CDR3 length equals 16 residues. Losses at the gene ends were 4 bases for V and 0 bases for J; bases not matched to a gene: 7. In DNA, the CDR3 is TGTGCCAGCAGTGGATATAGCGGGCCGAGCACAGATACGCAGTATTTT. This codes for CASSGYSGPSTDTQYF.

This clonotype was recorded a few times. The chain combines TRBV4-1 with TRBJ2-5; D is unclear. Germline lookup yields CDR1 MGHRA and CDR2 YSYEKL. The CDR3 covers 16 residues. V dropped 1 base and J dropped 3 bases, with 15 bases sitting between them. CDR3 DNA sequence: TGCGCCAGCAGCCAAGGCGGTAGGCCGGTAGAAGAGACCCAGTACTTC. It codes for CASSQGGRPVEETQYF.